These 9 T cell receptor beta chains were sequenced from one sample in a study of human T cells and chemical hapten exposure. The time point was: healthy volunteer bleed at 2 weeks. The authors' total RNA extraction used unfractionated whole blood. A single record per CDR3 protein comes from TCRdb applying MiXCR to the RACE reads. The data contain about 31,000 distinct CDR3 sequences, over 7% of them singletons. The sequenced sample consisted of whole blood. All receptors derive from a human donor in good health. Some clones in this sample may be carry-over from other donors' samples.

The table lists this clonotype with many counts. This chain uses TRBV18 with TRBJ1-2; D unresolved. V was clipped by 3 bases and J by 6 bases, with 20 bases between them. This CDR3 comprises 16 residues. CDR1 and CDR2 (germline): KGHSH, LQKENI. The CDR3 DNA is TGTGCCAGCTCACCTTCGAAAGGTTATGAGTGGCATGGCTACACCTTC. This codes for CASSPSKGYEWHGYTF.

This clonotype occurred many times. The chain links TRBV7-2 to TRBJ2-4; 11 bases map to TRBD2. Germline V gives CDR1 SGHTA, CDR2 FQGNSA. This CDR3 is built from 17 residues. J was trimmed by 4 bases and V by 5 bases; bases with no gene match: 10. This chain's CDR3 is CASSRMIAGGRKNIQYF. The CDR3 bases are TGTGCCAGCAGCCGGATGATAGCGGGGGGGCGGAAAAACATTCAGTACTTC.

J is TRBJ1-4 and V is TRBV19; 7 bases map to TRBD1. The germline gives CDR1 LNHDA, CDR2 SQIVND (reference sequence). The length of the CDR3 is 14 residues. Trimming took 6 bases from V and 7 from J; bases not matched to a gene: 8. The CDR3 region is CASSYRGFGEKLFF. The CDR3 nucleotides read TGTGCCAGTAGCTACAGGGGTTTCGGTGAAAAACTGTTTTTT.

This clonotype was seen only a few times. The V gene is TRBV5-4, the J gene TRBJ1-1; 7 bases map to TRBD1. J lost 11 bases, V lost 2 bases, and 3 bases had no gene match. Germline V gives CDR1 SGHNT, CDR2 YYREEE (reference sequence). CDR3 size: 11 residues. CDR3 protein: CASSFGTDAFF. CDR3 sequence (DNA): TGTGCCAGCAGCTTCGGGACAGATGCTTTCTTT.

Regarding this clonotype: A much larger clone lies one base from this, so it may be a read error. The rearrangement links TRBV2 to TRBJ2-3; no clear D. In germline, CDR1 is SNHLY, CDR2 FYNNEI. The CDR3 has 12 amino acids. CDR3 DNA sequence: TGTGTCAGCAGTGTAGGCACAGATACGCAGTATTTT. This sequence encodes CVSSVGTDTQYF.

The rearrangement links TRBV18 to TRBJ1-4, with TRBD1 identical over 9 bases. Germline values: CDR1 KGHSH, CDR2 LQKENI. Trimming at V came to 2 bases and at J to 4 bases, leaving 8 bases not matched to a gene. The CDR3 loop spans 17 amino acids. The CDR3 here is CASSPTDRGGLNEKLFF. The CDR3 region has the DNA TGTGCCAGCTCACCAACGGACAGGGGTGGGCTTAATGAAAAACTGTTTTTT.

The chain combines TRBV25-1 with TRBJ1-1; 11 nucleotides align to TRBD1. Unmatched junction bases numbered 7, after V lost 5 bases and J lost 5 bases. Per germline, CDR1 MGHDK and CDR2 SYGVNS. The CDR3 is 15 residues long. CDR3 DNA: TGTGCCAGCAGTCCAGGGACAGGGGGATGGACTGAAGCTTTCTTT. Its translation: CASSPGTGGWTEAFF.

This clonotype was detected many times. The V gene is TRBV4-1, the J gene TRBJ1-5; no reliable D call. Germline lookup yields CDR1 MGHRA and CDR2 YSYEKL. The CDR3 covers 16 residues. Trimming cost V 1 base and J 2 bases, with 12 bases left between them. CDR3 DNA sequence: TGCGCCAGCAGCCAAGTCAATTATCAGGGCAATCAGCCCCAGCATTTT. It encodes CASSQVNYQGNQPQHF.

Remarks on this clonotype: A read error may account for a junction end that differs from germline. The CDR3 bases are TGTGCCAGCAGTTACAATACGGGAGCCTCCTACGTGCAGTACTTC. Its protein product is CASSYNTGASYVQYF. The genes are TRBV6-5 and TRBJ2-7; possible D gene TRBD2, 6 bases. Germline loops: CDR1 MNHEY, CDR2 SVGAGI. CDR3 length equals 15 residues.